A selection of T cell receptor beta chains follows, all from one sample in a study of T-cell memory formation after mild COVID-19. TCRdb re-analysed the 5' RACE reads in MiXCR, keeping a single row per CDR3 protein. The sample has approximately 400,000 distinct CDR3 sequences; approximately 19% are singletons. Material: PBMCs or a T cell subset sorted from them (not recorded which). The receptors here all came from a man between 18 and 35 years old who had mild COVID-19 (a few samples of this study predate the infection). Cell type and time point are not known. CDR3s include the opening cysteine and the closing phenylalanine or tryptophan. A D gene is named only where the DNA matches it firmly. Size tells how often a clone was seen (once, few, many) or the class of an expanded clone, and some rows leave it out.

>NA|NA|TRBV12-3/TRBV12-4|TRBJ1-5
CASSGIGQPQHF
TGTGCCAGCTCGGGGATTGGTCAGCCCCAGCATTTT
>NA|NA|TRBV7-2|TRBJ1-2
CASSLDGGRFEGYTF
TGTGCCAGCAGCTTGGATGGGGGGAGGTTTGAGGGCTACACCTTC
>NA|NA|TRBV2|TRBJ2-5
CASRRGQETQYF
TGTGCCAGCCGTCGGGGCCAAGAGACCCAGTACTTC
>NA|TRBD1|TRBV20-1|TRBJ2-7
CSARNRDRGYEQYF
TGCAGTGCTAGAAATCGGGACAGGGGTTACGAGCAGTACTTC
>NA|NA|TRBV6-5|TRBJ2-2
CASAWRGPNGELFF
TGTGCCAGCGCGTGGAGGGGGCCTAACGGGGAGCTGTTTTTT
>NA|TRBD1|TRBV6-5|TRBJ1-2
CASTLGQGASGYTF
TGTGCCAGCACTTTAGGACAGGGGGCGTCTGGCTACACCTTC
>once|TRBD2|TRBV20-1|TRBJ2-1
CSASEASGGTRNEQFF
TGCAGTGCTAGTGAGGCTAGCGGGGGGACGAGGAATGAGCAGTTCTTC
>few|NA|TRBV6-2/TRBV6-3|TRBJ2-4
CASTVPGATLQYF
TGTGCCAGCACCGTACCCGGGGCCACCCTTCAGTACTTC
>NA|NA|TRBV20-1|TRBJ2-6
CSASGPVSGANVLTF
TGCAGTGCTAGCGGTCCAGTCTCTGGGGCCAACGTCCTGACTTTC
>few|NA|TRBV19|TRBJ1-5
CASNSNQPQHF
TGTGCCAGTAACAGCAATCAGCCCCAGCATTTT
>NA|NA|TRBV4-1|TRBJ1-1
CASSPNGMNTEAFF
TGCGCCAGCAGCCCCAATGGGATGAACACTGAAGCTTTCTTT
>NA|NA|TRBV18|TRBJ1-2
CASSPNHTSGYTF
TGTGCCAGCTCGCCAAACCACACAAGTGGCTACACCTTC
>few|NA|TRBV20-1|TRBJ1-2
CSANLPANYGYTF
TGCAGTGCTAATCTCCCCGCTAACTATGGCTACACCTTC
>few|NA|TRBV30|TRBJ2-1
CAWVPLRDNNEQFF
TGTGCCTGGGTCCCACTCCGGGACAACAATGAGCAGTTCTTC
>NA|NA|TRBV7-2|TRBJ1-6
CASSLLGTYNSPLHF
TGTGCCAGCAGCTTACTGGGAACCTATAATTCACCCCTCCACTTT
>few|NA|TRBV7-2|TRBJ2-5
CASSFQGRVQETQYF
TGTGCCAGCAGCTTCCAGGGTAGGGTCCAAGAGACCCAGTACTTC
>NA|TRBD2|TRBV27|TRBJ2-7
CASSTLAGGDSYEQYF
TGTGCCAGCAGCACCCTAGCGGGGGGCGACTCCTACGAGCAGTACTTC
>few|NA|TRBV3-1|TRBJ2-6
CASSQVLQTAGANVLTF
TGTGCCAGCAGCCAAGTCCTCCAGACCGCTGGGGCCAACGTCCTGACTTTC
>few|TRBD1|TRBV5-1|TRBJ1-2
CASSFGQGGGSGYTF
TGCGCCAGCAGCTTCGGACAGGGAGGTGGTTCTGGCTACACCTTC
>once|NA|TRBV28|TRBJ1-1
CASSKGFLAFF
TGTGCCAGCTCGAAGGGGTTTTTGGCTTTCTTT
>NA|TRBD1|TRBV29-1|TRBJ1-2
CSVGQGPGYTF
TGCAGCGTTGGACAGGGGCCAGGCTACACCTTC
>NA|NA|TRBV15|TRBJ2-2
CATREGANTGELFF
TGTGCCACCAGAGAGGGGGCGAACACCGGGGAGCTGTTTTTT
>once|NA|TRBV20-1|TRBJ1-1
CSAKGRLNTKAFF
TGCAGTGCCAAGGGGCGGCTAAACACTAAAGCTTTCTTT
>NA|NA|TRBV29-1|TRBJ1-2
CSVDDPSVGLYYGYTF
TGCAGCGTAGACGATCCTTCGGTAGGGCTCTACTATGGCTACACCTTC
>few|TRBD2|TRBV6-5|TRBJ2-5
CASSYSTSGAGGTQYF
TGTGCCAGCAGTTACTCGACTAGCGGGGCTGGCGGGACCCAGTACTTC
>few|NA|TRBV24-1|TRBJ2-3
CATSGRWSDTQYF
TGTGCCACCAGTGGGCGGTGGTCAGATACGCAGTATTTT